The TCR beta chain described here comes from a study of T cell repertoires in cytomegalovirus infection. In the study overall: CMV infection together with matching HLA type was indicated by public TCR beta signatures. Study-wide results and limits: Clonotype analysis showed dominance of the ex vivo response by HLA-C-restricted CMV-specific TCR beta clonotypes. The study identified carriers of CMV plus the relevant HLA from cumulative public TCR beta family frequency.

In TCRdb, the reads were re-called with MiXCR into one record per CDR3 protein. In the table there are hundreds of thousands of distinct CDR3 sequences, about a tenth of which are singletons. The CDR3 consists of 14 residues. Germline lookup yields CDR1 SEHNR and CDR2 FQNEAQ (reference sequence). The V end lost 4 bases, the J end lost 3 bases, and 10 bases lay between the germline ends. This clonotype came up many times. Its specificity is not known. This chain uses TRBV7-9 with TRBJ2-4; D is unclear. Sample: PBMCs. This sequence was found in a human donor in good health (CMV status not recorded). Some clones in this sample may be carry-over from other donors' samples. In DNA form, the CDR3 reads TGTGCCAGCAGCTCATCAGCGAGCAAAAACATTCAGTACTTC. Translated: CASSSSASKNIQYF. Using reference TRBV7-9 and TRBJ2-4 for the parts outside the CDR3, the full variable domain is DTGVSQNPRHKITKRGQNVTFRCDPISEHNRLYWYRQTLGQGPEFLTYFQNEAQLEKSRLLSDRFSAERPKGSFSTLEIQRTEQGDSAMYLCASSSSASKNIQYFGAGTRLSVL.